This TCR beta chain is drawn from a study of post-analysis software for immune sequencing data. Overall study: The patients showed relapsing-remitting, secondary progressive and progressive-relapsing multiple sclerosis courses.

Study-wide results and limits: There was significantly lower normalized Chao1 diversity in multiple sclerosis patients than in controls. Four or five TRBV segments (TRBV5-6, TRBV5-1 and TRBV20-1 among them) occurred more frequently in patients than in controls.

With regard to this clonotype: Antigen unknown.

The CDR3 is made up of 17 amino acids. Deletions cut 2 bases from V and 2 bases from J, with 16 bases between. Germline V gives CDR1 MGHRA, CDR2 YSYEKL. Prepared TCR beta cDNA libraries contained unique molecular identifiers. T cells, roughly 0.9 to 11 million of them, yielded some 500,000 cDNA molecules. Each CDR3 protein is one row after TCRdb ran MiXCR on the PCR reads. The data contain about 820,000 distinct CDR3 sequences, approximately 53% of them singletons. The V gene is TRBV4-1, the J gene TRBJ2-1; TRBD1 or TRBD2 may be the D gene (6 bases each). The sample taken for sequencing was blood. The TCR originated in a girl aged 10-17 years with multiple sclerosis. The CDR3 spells CASSQTRGVSPYNEQFF. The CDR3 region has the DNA TGCGCCAGCAGCCAAACTAGGGGGGTCTCGCCCTACAATGAGCAGTTCTTC.